The next 27 T cell receptor beta chains were all read from a single sample in a study of blood T cell repertoires in COVID-19. Clones were sequenced by immunoSEQ multiplex PCR, and TCRdb holds only the in-frame ones, with some missing. The sample carries around 180,000 clones, 75% to 90% recorded once. Source material: peripheral blood. The source of these receptors is a man in his sixties or seventies with active or convalescent COVID-19.

J is TRBJ2-7 and V is TRBV14; D ambiguous. Trimming left V 5 bases short and J 4 bases short, with 6 bases between. In germline, CDR1 is SGHDN, CDR2 FVKESK. The CDR3 loop spans 11 amino acids. CDR3 DNA sequence: TGTGCCAGCAGCTATCTTTACGAGCAGTACTTC. This encodes CASSYLYEQYF.

This rearrangement joins TRBV5-1 to TRBJ2-1, with 8 bases matching TRBD2. Germline V gene data show CDR1 as SGHRS and CDR2 as YFSETQ. This CDR3 is built from 14 residues. Germline trimming cut 4 bases from V and 5 bases from J; bases unmatched to any gene: 5. CDR3 amino acids: CASSTDGRDNEQFF. The CDR3 nucleotides read TGCGCCAGCAGCACCGACGGGAGGGACAATGAGCAGTTCTTC.

The J gene is TRBJ2-3, the V gene TRBV6-2 or TRBV6-3; TRBD2 might be the D (6 bases). The CDR3 has 16 amino acids. V was clipped by 1 base and J by 1 base, with 12 bases between them. Germline loops: CDR1 MNHEY, CDR2 SVGEGT. CDR3 DNA sequence: TGTGCCAGCAGTTACTTTTACGGGAGTCGCACAGATACGCAGTATTTT. This translates into CASSYFYGSRTDTQYF.

This rearrangement joins TRBV6-6 to TRBJ1-6; 11 bases map to TRBD1. In germline, CDR1 is MNHNY, CDR2 SVGAGI (reference sequence). The CDR3 runs to 16 residues. Unmatched junction bases numbered 10, after V lost 6 bases and J lost 9 bases. The chain's CDR3 is CASSQSSGQGGSPLHF. The DNA for the CDR3 is TGTGCCAGCAGCCAAAGTTCGGGACAGGGGGGTTCACCCCTCCACTTT.

The chain uses TRBV28 and TRBJ1-5; the match to TRBD1 covers 8 bases. The trim removed 6 bases at V and 5 bases at J, leaving 9 bases unmatched. Germline CDR1 and CDR2: MDHEN and SYDVKM. This CDR3 spans 15 amino acids. CDR3 DNA: TGTGCCAGCAGCGAGACAGGGGTCGGTGATCAGCCCCAGCATTTT. This encodes CASSETGVGDQPQHF.

This clone came up once. The chain combines TRBV6-2 or TRBV6-3 with TRBJ2-2; 11 bases fit TRBD2. Germline V gene sequence: CDR1 MNHEY, CDR2 SVGEGT. V was clipped by 2 bases and J by 1 base; unmatched bases: 3. The CDR3 length is 17 residues. The CDR3, as DNA: TGTGCCAGCAGTTACCCCCTAGCGGGAGGGAACACCGGGGAGCTGTTTTTT. It encodes CASSYPLAGGNTGELFF.

The chain combines TRBV5-6 with TRBJ1-1, with D possibly matching TRBD1 (6 bases). CDR1 is SGHDT and CDR2 is YYEEEE in the germline V gene. V lost 0 bases to trimming and J lost 5 bases, with 11 bases between them. The CDR3 consists of 14 residues. CDR3 DNA: TGTGCCAGCAGCTTGGGGCCAGGGGAAACTGAAGCTTTCTTT. It codes for CASSLGPGETEAFF.

The genes are TRBV28 and TRBJ1-6, with TRBD1 as a possible D gene (5 bases). This CDR3 contains 15 residues. Trimming left V 4 bases short and J 10 bases short, with 17 bases between. CDR1 is MDHEN, CDR2 SYDVKM, per germline. CDR3 DNA sequence: TGTGCCAGCAGTTCTCCTGCTTCAGGGAACTCACCCCTCCACTTT. It encodes CASSSPASGNSPLHF.

The CDR3 spells CASSHKRGGTGELFF. CDR3 nucleotides: TGCGCCAGCAGCCACAAGCGGGGGGGGACCGGGGAGCTGTTTTTT. The chain recombines TRBV4-3 with TRBJ2-2; the match to TRBD2 covers 10 bases. Germline lookup yields CDR1 LGHNA and CDR2 YSLEER. The CDR3 is 15 residues long. Trimming at V came to 3 bases and at J to 5 bases, leaving 3 bases not matched to a gene.

This clone is a singleton in its sample. The V gene is TRBV3-1 (or the pseudogene TRBV3-2), the J gene TRBJ1-2; tentative D call: TRBD1 (5 bases). Looked up from germline, CDR1 is LGHDT and CDR2 is YNNKEL (reference sequence). Between the trimmed V and J ends, which lost 4 bases and 8 bases, there was a span of 20 bases. The CDR3 contains 15 residues. CDR3 DNA: TGTGCCAGCAGCCTTCAACGGGGAGGAGGGGAGGGCTACACCTTC. Protein sequence: CASSLQRGGGEGYTF.

The sample holds one count of this clone. The DNA for the CDR3 is TGTGCCAGTAGTTCGCAGGGGGCGCCGGGGACTGAAGCTTTCTTT. Its protein product is CASSSQGAPGTEAFF. V and J are TRBV19 and TRBJ1-1; TRBD1 matches 8 bases. Germline lookup yields CDR1 LNHDA and CDR2 SQIVND (reference sequence). J gave up 5 bases and V 5 bases, and 10 bases lay outside the gene matches. The CDR3 totals 15 residues.

The chain is built from TRBV7-9 and TRBJ1-1; weak D call: TRBD1 (5 bases). Trimming took 11 bases from V and 0 from J, leaving 16 bases between them. In germline, CDR1 is SEHNR, CDR2 FQNEAQ (reference sequence). This CDR3 spans 14 amino acids. The CDR3 DNA is TGTGCCGTCCGCCGAGACAGCTTGAACACTGAAGCTTTCTTT. Its translation: CAVRRDSLNTEAFF. The full variable domain, with the rest looked up from reference TRBV7-9 and TRBJ1-1, is DTGVSQNPRHKITKRGQNVTFRCDPISEHNRLYWYRQTLGQGPEFLTYFQNEAQLEKSRLLSDRFSAERPKGSFSTLEIQRTEQGDSAMYLCAVRRDSLNTEAFFGQGTRLTVV.

The J gene is TRBJ1-5, the V gene TRBV30, with TRBD1 as a possible D gene (5 bases). V lost 1 base, J lost 4 bases, and 11 bases lay in between. The CDR3 consists of 14 residues. Germline V gives CDR1 GTSNPN, CDR2 SVGIG (reference sequence). Here the CDR3 reads CAWSEAAGNQPQHF. In nucleotides, the CDR3 is TGTGCCTGGAGTGAGGCTGCAGGGAATCAGCCCCAGCATTTT. Full variable domain (missing parts from reference TRBV30 and TRBJ1-5): SQTIHQWPATLVQPVGSPLSLECTVEGTSNPNLYWYRQAAGRGLQLLFYSVGIGQISSEVPQNLSASRPQDRQFILSSKKLLLSDSGFYLCAWSEAAGNQPQHFGDGTRLSIL.

The sample holds one count of this clone. V is TRBV27 and J is TRBJ2-1; 8 positions agree with TRBD2. The CDR3 is made up of 15 amino acids. Germline assignment: CDR1 MNHEY and CDR2 SMNVEV (reference sequence). V trimming: 5 bases; J trimming: 10 bases; junction bases outside the gene matches: 13. The chain's CDR3 is CASSATSGSHGEQFF. CDR3 in DNA: TGTGCCAGCAGTGCAACTAGCGGCTCCCACGGAGAGCAGTTCTTC.

The genes are TRBV5-4 and TRBJ1-4, with 9 nucleotides matching TRBD1. Trimming removed 3 bases from V and 7 bases from J; junction bases left unmatched: 7. Germline CDR1 SGHNT, CDR2 YYREEE (reference sequence). CDR3 length: 15 amino acids. CDR3 amino acids: CASSSTGGKGEKLFF. The CDR3 bases are TGTGCCAGCAGCTCGACAGGGGGGAAAGGTGAAAAACTGTTTTTT.

Only a few counts were recorded for this clone. V and J are TRBV6-6 and TRBJ2-2; 10 positions match TRBD2. V lost 4 bases and J lost 4; bases outside the gene matches: 3. The CDR3 totals 15 residues. Germline CDR1 reads MNHNY; CDR2 reads SVGAGI (reference sequence). The CDR3 DNA follows: TGTGCCAGCAGTTCCCTAGCGGGAGTCACCGGGGAGCTGTTTTTT. Translation: CASSSLAGVTGELFF.

V usage is TRBV21-1 and J usage is TRBJ2-3; TRBD1, the table's D call, was not compared with the DNA. TRBV21-1 is shown as a pseudogene. The CDR3 is made up of 12 amino acids. The CDR3 coding sequence is TGTGCCAGCAGCAAACGACAGAGTACGCAGTATTTT. Translated, it gives CASSKRQSTQYF.

V usage is TRBV15 and J usage is TRBJ2-3, with D uncertain. This CDR3 is 15 amino acids long. Germline V gene sequence: CDR1 LNHNV, CDR2 YYDKDF (reference sequence). The germline V and J ends were trimmed by 0 bases and 4 bases, with 11 bases remaining between them. CDR3 loop: CATSRESLSADTQYF. The CDR3 coding sequence is TGTGCCACCAGCAGAGAATCCCTATCGGCAGATACGCAGTATTTT.

This rearrangement joins TRBV24-1 to TRBJ2-1; D is unclear. Trimming pared 2 bases from V and 9 bases from J, leaving 4 bases between. This CDR3 region has 11 residues. Germline V gene lookup returns CDR1 KGHDR and CDR2 SFDVKD. CDR3 coding DNA: TGTGCCACCAGTGATTGGGCTGAGCAGTTCTTC. Amino acids: CATSDWAEQFF.

The gene calls are TRBV28 and TRBJ2-1; 9 bases line up with TRBD1. The CDR3 length is 13 residues. V gave up 4 bases and J gave up 9 bases; unmatched junction bases: 4. From germline, CDR1 is MDHEN and CDR2 SYDVKM. The CDR3 region has the DNA TGTGCCAGCAGTTCGGGACAGGGCACTGAGCAGTTCTTC. Its protein is CASSSGQGTEQFF.

This chain connects TRBV14 to TRBJ2-7, with D possibly matching TRBD1 (5 bases). CDR3 length: 18 residues. Trimming shortened V by 11 bases and J by 0 bases, and 29 bases separated the two germline ends. Germline V gene lookup returns CDR1 SGHDN and CDR2 FVKESK. CDR3 sequence: CAEVVDPTDNLISYEQYF. CDR3 coding DNA: TGTGCCGAAGTAGTCGATCCGACAGACAACTTAATCTCCTACGAGCAGTACTTC.

This chain uses TRBV7-2 with TRBJ2-7; maybe TRBD1 (6 bases). The germline V gene encodes CDR1 SGHTA and CDR2 FQGNSA. V lost 5 bases and J 2 bases, leaving 19 bases between the germline ends. The CDR3 loop spans 16 amino acids. CDR3 protein: CASSIRQEVTTYEQYF. The CDR3 DNA is TGTGCCAGCAGCATAAGACAGGAGGTTACCACCTACGAGCAGTACTTC.

The J gene is TRBJ2-3, the V gene TRBV3-1 (or the pseudogene TRBV3-2); TRBD2 matches at 7 bases. Per germline, CDR1 LGHDT and CDR2 YNNKEL (reference sequence). The CDR3 consists of 16 residues. V lost 0 bases and J lost 4; bases outside the gene matches: 7. In DNA, the CDR3 is TGTGCCAGCAGCCAAGATGGCTGGGGGGGTGCAGATACGCAGTATTTT. It translates to CASSQDGWGGADTQYF.

The J gene is TRBJ2-1, the V gene TRBV29-1; TRBD1 matches at 9 bases. Germline V lookup: CDR1 SQVTM, CDR2 ANQGSEA. J gave up 9 bases and V 2 bases, and 5 bases lay outside the gene matches. The CDR3 loop spans 13 amino acids. The CDR3 region has the DNA TGCAGCGTTGAACGGACAGGGGCCGGTGAGCAGTTCTTC. It yields the protein CSVERTGAGEQFF.

The gene calls are TRBV6-6 and TRBJ2-2, with TRBD2 matching 9 bases. The CDR3 extends over 16 amino acids. Germline V lookup: CDR1 MNHNY, CDR2 SVGAGI (reference sequence). The trim removed 4 bases at V and 2 bases at J, leaving 5 bases unmatched. The CDR3 bases are TGTGCCAGCAGTTTTAGCGGGGGACCCAACACCGGGGAGCTGTTTTTT. Its translation: CASSFSGGPNTGELFF.

The chain employs TRBV5-1 and TRBJ2-2, with 7 bases lining up with TRBD1. Germline V gene sequence: CDR1 SGHRS, CDR2 YFSETQ. V trimming: 4 bases; J trimming: 5 bases; junction bases outside the gene matches: 5. This CDR3 comprises 14 residues. CDR3 nucleotide sequence: TGCGCCAGCAGCCAGGGACAGACGACCGGGGAGCTGTTTTTT. Encoded protein: CASSQGQTTGELFF.

The sample holds a few counts of this clone. Other DNA sequences from this sample encode an identical CDR3 as well. The J gene is TRBJ2-7, the V gene TRBV5-1; 8 bases fit TRBD1. The CDR3 is 14 amino acids. The V segment lost 3 bases and the J segment 3 bases; nucleotides outside the gene matches: 5. Germline V gives CDR1 SGHRS, CDR2 YFSETQ. CDR3 sequence: CASSSTGGNYEQYF. CDR3 nucleotide sequence: TGCGCCAGCAGCTCCACAGGGGGGAACTACGAGCAGTACTTC.